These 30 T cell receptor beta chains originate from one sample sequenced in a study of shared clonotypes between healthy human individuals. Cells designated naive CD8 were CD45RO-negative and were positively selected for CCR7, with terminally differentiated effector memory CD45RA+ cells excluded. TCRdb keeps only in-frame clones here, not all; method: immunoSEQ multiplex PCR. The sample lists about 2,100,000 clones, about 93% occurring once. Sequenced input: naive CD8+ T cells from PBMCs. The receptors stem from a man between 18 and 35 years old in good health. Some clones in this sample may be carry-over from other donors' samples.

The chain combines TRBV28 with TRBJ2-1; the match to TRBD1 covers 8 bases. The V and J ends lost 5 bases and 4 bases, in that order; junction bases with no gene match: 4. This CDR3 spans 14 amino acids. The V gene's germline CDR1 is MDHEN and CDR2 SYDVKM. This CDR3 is CASSPWDRYNEQFF. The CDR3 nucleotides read TGTGCCAGCAGTCCATGGGACAGGTACAATGAGCAGTTCTTC.

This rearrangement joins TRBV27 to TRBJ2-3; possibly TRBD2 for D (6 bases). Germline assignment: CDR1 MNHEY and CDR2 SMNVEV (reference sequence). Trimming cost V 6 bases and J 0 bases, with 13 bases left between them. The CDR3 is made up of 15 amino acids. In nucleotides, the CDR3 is TGTGCCAGCAGGATGGAGGGCGCAAGCACAGATACGCAGTATTTT. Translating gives CASRMEGASTDTQYF.

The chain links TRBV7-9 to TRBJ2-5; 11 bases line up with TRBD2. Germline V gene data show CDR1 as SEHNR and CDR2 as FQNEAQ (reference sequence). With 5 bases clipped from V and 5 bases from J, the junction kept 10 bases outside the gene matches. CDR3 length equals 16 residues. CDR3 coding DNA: TGTGCCAGCAGCCAACCGCTAGCGGGAGGTCGGGAGACCCAGTACTTC. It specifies CASSQPLAGGRETQYF. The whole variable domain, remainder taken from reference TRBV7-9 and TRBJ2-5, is DTGVSQNPRHKITKRGQNVTFRCDPISEHNRLYWYRQTLGQGPEFLTYFQNEAQLEKSRLLSDRFSAERPKGSFSTLEIQRTEQGDSAMYLCASSQPLAGGRETQYFGPGTRLLVL.

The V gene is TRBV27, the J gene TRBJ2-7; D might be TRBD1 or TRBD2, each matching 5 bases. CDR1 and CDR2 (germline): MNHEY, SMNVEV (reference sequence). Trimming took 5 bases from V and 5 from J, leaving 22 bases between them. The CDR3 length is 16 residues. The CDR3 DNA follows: TGTGCCAGCAGTCCATCTTGGGGACCGACTCCCCACGAGCAGTACTTC. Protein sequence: CASSPSWGPTPHEQYF.

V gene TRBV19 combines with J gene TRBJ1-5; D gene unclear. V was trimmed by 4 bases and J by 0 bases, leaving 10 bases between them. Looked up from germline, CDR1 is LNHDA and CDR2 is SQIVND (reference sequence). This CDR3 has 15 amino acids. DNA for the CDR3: TGTGCCAGTAGTACAGGACGTGATAGCAATCAGCCCCAGCATTTT. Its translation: CASSTGRDSNQPQHF.

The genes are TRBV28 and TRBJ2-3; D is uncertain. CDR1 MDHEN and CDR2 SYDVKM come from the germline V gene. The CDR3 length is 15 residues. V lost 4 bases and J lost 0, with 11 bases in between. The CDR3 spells CASSSYLSSTDTQYF. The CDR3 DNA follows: TGTGCCAGCAGTTCCTACCTATCTAGCACAGATACGCAGTATTTT.

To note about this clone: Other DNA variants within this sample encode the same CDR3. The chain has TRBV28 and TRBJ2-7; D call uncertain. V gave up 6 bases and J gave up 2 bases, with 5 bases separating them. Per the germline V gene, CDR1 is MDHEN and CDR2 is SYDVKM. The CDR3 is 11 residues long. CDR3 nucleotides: TGTGCCAGCAGGGACCCCTACGAGCAGTACTTC. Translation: CASRDPYEQYF.

The CDR3 region has the DNA TGTGCCACCACCCGAAGTAGCTCCTACGAGCAGTACTTC. Residues: CATTRSSSYEQYF. The V gene is TRBV7-9, the J gene TRBJ2-7; D is undetermined. V was pared by 10 bases and J by 0 bases, with 13 bases between. CDR3 length: 13 residues. Germline-derived CDR1 and CDR2 are SEHNR and FQNEAQ (reference sequence).

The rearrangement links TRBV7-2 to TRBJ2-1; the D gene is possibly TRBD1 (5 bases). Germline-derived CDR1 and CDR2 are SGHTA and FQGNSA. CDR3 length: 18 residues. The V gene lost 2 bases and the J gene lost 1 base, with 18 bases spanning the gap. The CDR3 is CASSLPLRQSSSYNEQFF. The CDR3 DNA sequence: TGTGCCAGCAGCTTACCTTTGCGACAGAGCAGTTCCTACAATGAGCAGTTCTTC.

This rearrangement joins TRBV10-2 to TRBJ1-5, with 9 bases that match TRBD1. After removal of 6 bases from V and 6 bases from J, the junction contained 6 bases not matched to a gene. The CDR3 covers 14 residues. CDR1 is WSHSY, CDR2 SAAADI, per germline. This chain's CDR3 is CASRGQGNGQPQHF. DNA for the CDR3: TGCGCCAGCAGGGGACAGGGAAATGGTCAGCCCCAGCATTTT.

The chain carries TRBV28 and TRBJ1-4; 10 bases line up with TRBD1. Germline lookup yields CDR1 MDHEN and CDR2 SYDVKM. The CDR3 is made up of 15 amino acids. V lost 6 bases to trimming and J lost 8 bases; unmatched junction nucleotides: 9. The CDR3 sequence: CASRATTGGLEKLFF. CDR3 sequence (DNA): TGTGCCAGCAGAGCGACGACAGGGGGCTTAGAAAAACTGTTTTTT.

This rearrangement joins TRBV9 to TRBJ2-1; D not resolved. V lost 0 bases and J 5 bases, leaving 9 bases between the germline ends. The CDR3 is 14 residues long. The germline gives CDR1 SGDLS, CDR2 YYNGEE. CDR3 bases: TGTGCCAGCAGCGTAGAAAGTCTAAACAATGAGCAGTTCTTC. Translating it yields CASSVESLNNEQFF.

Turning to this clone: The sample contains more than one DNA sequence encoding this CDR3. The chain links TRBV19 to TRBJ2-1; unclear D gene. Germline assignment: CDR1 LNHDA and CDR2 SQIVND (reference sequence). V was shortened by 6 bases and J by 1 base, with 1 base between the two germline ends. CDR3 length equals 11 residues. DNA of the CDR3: TGTGCCAGTAGGTCCTACAATGAGCAGTTCTTC. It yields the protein CASRSYNEQFF. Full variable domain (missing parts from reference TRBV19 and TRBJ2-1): DGGITQSPKYLFRKEGQNVTLSCEQNLNHDAMYWYRQDPGQGLRLIYYSQIVNDFQKGDIAEGYSVSREKKESFPLTVTSAQKNPTAFYLCASRSYNEQFFGPGTRLTVL.

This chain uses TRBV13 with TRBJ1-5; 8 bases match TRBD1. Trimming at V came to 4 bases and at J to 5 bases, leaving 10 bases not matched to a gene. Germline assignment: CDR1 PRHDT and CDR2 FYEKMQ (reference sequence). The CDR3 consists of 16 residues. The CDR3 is CASSSCPTGEDQPQHF. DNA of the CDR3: TGTGCCAGCAGCTCCTGCCCGACAGGGGAAGATCAGCCCCAGCATTTT.

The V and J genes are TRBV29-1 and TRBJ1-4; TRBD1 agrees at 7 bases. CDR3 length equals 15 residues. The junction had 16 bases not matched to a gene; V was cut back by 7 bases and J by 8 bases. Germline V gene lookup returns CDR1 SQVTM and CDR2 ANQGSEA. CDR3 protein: CSAIEPTGRLEKLFF. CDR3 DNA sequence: TGCAGCGCCATTGAGCCGACAGGGCGCTTGGAAAAACTGTTTTTT.

CDR3 protein: CASSLDLIRAYEQYF. CDR3 nucleotides: TGTGCCAGCAGCTTAGATCTCATACGGGCCTACGAGCAGTACTTC. V is TRBV11-2 and J is TRBJ2-7; no firm D call. Germline lookup yields CDR1 SGHAT and CDR2 FQNNGV. The ends were cut back, 0 bases at V and 2 bases at J, with 11 bases in the middle. The CDR3 runs 15 residues.

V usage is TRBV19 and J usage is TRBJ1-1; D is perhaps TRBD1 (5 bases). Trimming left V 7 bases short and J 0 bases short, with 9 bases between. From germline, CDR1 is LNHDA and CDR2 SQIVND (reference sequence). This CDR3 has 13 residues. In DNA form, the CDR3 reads TGTGCCAGTACGAAGGGGATGAACACTGAAGCTTTCTTT. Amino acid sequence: CASTKGMNTEAFF.

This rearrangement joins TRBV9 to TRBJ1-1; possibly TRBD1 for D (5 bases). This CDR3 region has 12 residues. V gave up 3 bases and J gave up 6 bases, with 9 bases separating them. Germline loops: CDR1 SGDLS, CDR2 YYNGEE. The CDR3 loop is CASSAVGAEAFF. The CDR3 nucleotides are TGTGCCAGCAGCGCTGTGGGGGCTGAAGCTTTCTTT.

The CDR3 region has the DNA TGTGCCAGCATGCAGGGCGGCTACGAGCAGTACTTC. As protein: CASMQGGYEQYF. The V call is TRBV6-1, the J call TRBJ2-7, with D possibly matching TRBD1 (5 bases). The CDR3 is made up of 12 amino acids. V was pared by 7 bases and J by 3 bases, with 10 bases between. The germline V gene encodes CDR1 MNHNS and CDR2 SASEGT.

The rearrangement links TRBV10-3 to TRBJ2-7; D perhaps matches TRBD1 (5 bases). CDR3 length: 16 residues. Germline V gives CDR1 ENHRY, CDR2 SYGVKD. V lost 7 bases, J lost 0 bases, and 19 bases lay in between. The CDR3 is CAINSLDNSFSYEQYF. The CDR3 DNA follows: TGTGCCATCAATAGTCTGGACAACTCGTTCTCCTACGAGCAGTACTTC.

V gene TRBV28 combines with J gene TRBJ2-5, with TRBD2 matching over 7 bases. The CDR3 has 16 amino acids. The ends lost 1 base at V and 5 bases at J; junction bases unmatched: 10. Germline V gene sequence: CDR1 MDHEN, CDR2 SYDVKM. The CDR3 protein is CASSLSSSGEGETQYF. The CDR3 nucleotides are TGTGCCAGCAGTTTATCCTCTAGCGGAGAGGGGGAGACCCAGTACTTC.

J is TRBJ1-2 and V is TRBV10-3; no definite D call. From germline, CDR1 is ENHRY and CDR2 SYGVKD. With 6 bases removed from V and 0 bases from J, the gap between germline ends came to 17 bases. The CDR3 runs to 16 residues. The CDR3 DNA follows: TGTGCCATCAGATCTACCTCAGACAATCCTAACTATGGCTACACCTTC. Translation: CAIRSTSDNPNYGYTF.

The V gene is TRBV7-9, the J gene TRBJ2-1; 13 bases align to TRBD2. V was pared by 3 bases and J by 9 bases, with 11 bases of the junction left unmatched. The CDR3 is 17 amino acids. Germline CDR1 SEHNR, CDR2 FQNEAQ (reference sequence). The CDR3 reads CASSFVLRTSGRGEQFF. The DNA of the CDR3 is TGTGCCAGCAGCTTTGTGCTGAGGACTAGCGGGAGAGGTGAGCAGTTCTTC.

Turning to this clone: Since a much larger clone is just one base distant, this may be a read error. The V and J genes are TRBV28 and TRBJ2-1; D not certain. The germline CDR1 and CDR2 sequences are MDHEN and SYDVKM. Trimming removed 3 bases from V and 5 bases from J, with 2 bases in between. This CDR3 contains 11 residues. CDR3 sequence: CASSFDNEQFF. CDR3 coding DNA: TGTGCCAGCAGTTTCGACAATGAGCAGTTCTTC. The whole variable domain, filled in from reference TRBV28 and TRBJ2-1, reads DVKVTQSSRYLVKRTGEKVFLECVQDMDHENMFWYRQDPGLGLRLIYFSYDVKMKEKGDIPEGYSVSREKKERFSLILESASTNQTSMYLCASSFDNEQFFGPGTRLTVL.

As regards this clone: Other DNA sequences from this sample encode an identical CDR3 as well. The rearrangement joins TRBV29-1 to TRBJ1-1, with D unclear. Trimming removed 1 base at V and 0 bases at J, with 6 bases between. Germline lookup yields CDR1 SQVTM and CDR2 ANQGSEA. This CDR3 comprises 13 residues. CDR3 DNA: TGCAGCGTTGAAGGGGGTTTGAACACTGAAGCTTTCTTT. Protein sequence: CSVEGGLNTEAFF.

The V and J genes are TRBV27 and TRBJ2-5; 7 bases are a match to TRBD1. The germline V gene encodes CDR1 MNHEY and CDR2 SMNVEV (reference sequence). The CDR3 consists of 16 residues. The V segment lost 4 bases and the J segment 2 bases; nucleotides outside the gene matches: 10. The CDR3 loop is CASSSVGTANQETQYF. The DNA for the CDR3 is TGTGCCAGCAGTTCGGTAGGGACAGCAAATCAAGAGACCCAGTACTTC.

In DNA form, the CDR3 reads TGTGCCAGCAGTTTCGGGAAATGGGACCCTTCGAGTCAAGAGACCCAGTACTTC. Its translation is CASSFGKWDPSSQETQYF. The V and J genes are TRBV13 and TRBJ2-5; D could derive from TRBD1 or TRBD2 (5 bases each). Trimming stripped 6 bases from V and 2 bases from J, with 25 bases between. CDR1 is PRHDT, CDR2 FYEKMQ, per germline (reference sequence). The CDR3 runs 18 residues.

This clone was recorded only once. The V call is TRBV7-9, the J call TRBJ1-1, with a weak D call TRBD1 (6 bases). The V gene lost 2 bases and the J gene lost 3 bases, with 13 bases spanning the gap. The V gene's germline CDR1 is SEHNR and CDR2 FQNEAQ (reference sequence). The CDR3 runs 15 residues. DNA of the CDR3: TGTGCCAGCAGCTTATTGGGGGGGCGCGACACTGAAGCTTTCTTT. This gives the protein CASSLLGGRDTEAFF.

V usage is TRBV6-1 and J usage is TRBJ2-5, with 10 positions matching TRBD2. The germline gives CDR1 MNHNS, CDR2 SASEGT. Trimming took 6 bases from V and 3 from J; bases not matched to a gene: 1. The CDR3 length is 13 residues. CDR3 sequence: CASRTSGEETQYF. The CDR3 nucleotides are TGTGCCAGCAGAACTAGCGGGGAAGAGACCCAGTACTTC.

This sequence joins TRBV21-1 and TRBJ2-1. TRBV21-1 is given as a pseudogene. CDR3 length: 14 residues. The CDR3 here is CASSNRDGHNEQFF. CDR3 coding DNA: TGTGCCAGCAGCAACCGGGACGGACACAATGAGCAGTTCTTC.